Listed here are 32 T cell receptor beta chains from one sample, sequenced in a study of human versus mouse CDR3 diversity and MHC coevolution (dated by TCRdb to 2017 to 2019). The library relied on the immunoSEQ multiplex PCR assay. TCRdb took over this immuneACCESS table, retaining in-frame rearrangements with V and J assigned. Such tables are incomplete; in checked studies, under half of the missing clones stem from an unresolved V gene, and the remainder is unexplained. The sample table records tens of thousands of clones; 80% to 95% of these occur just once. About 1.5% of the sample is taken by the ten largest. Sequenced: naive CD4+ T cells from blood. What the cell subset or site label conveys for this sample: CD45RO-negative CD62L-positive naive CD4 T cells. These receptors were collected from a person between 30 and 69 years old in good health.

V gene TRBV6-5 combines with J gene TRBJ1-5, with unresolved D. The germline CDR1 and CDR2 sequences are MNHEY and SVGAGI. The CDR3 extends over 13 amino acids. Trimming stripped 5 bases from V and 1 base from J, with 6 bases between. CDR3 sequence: CASSLVSNQPQHF. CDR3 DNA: TGTGCCAGCAGTCTCGTAAGCAATCAGCCCCAGCATTTT.

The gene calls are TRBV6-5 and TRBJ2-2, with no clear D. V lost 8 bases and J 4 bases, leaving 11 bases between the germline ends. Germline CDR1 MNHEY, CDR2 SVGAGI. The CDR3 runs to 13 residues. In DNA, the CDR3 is TGTGCCAGCTTTCCTCGCGGCACCGGGGAGCTGTTTTTT. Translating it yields CASFPRGTGELFF.

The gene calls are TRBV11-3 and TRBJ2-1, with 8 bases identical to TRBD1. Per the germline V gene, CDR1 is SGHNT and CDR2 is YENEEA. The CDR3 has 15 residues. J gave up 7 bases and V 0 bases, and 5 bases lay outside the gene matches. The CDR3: CASSLDWRTGNEQFF. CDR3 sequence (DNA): TGTGCCAGCAGCTTAGATTGGAGGACAGGGAATGAGCAGTTCTTC.

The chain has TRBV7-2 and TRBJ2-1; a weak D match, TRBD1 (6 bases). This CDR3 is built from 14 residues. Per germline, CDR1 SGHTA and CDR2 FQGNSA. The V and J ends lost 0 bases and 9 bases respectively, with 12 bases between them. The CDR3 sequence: CASSLALGAGEQFF. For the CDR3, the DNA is TGTGCCAGCAGCTTAGCATTGGGGGCGGGTGAGCAGTTCTTC. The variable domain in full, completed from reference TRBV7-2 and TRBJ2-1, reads GAGVSQSPSNKVTEKGKDVELRCDPISGHTALYWYRQSLGQGLEFLIYFQGNSAPDKSGLPSDRFSAERTGGSVSTLTIQRTQQEDSAVYLCASSLALGAGEQFFGPGTRLTVL.

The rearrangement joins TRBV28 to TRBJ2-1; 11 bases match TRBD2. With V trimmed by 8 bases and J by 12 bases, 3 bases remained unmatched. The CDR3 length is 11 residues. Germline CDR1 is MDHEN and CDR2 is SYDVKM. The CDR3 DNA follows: TGTGCCAGCGGACTAGCGGGCCTGCAGTTCTTC. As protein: CASGLAGLQFF.

The CDR3 nucleotides are TGTGCCAGCTCACCACCGAGTGGGAGCGCTGACTCCTACAATGAGCAGTTCTTC. This codes for CASSPPSGSADSYNEQFF. The chain couples TRBV18 to TRBJ2-1; D might be TRBD2 (5 bases). The germline CDR1 and CDR2 sequences are KGHSH and LQKENI. The CDR3 totals 18 residues. Trimming took 0 bases from V and 0 from J, leaving 15 bases between them.

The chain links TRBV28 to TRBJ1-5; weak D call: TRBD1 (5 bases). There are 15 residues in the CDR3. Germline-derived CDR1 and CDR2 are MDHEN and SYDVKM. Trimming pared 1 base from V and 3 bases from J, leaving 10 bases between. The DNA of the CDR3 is TGTGCCAGCAGTTTATTCTGGGGCGACAATCAGCCCCAGCATTTT. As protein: CASSLFWGDNQPQHF. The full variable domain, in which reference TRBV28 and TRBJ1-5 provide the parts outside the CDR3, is DVKVTQSSRYLVKRTGEKVFLECVQDMDHENMFWYRQDPGLGLRLIYFSYDVKMKEKGDIPEGYSVSREKKERFSLILESASTNQTSMYLCASSLFWGDNQPQHFGDGTRLSIL.

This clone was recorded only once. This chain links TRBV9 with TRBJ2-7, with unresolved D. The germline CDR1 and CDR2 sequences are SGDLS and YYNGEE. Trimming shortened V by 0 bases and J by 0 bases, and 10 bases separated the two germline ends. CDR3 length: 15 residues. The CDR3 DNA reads TGTGCCAGCAGCGTAGGTGGGTACAGCTCCTACGAGCAGTACTTC. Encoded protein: CASSVGGYSSYEQYF.

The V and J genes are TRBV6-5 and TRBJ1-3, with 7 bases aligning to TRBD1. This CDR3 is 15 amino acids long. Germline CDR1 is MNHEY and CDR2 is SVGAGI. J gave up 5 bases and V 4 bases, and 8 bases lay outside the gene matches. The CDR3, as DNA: TGTGCCAGCAGTTGGAACAGGGGCGGTCGAAACACCATATATTTT. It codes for CASSWNRGGRNTIYF.

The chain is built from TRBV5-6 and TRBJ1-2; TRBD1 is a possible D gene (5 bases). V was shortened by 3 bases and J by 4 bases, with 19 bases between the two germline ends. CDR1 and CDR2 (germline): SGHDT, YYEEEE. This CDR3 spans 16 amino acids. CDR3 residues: CASSSLNGHLGYGYTF. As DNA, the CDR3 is TGTGCCAGCAGCTCACTAAACGGACATTTAGGCTATGGCTACACCTTC.

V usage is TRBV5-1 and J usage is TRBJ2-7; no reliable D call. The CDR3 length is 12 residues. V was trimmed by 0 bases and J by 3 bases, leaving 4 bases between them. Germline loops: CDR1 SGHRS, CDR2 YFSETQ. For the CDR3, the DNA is TGCGCCAGCAGCTTGGTCGGCTACGAGCAGTACTTC. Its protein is CASSLVGYEQYF.

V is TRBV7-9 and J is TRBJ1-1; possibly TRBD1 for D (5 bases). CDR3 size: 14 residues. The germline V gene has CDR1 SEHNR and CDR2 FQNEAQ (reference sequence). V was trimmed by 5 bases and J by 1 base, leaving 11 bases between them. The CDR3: CASSHGHKNTEAFF. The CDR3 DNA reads TGTGCCAGCAGCCACGGACACAAGAACACTGAAGCTTTCTTT.

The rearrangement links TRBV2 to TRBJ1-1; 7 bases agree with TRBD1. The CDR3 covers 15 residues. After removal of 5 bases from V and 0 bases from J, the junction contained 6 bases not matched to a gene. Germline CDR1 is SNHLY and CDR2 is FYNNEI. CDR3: CASSRTGWVNTEAFF. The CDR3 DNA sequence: TGTGCCAGCAGTAGGACAGGTTGGGTGAACACTGAAGCTTTCTTT.

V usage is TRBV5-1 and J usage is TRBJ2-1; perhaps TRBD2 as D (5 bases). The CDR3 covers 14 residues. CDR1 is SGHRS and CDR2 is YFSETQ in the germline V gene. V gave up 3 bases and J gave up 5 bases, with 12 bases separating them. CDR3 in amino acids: CASSWSSANNEQFF. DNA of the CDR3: TGCGCCAGCAGCTGGAGTAGCGCGAACAATGAGCAGTTCTTC.

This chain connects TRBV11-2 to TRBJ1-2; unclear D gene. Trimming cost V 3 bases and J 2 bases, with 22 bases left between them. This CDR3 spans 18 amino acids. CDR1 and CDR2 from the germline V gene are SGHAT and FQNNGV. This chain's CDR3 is CASSFSPITAKRNYGYTF. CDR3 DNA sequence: TGTGCCAGCAGCTTTTCGCCCATCACGGCAAAGAGGAACTATGGCTACACCTTC.

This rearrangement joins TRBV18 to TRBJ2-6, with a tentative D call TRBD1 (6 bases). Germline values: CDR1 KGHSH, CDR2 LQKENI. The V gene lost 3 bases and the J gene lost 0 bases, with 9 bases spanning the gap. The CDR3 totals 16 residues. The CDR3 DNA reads TGTGCCAGCTCACCCCGAGGGGGCTCTGGGGCCAACGTCCTGACTTTC. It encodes CASSPRGGSGANVLTF. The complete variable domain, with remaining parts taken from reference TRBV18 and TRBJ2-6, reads NAGVMQNPRHLVRRRGQEARLRCSPMKGHSHVYWYRQLPEEGLKFMVYLQKENIIDESGMPKERFSAEFPKEGPSILRIQQVVRGDSAAYFCASSPRGGSGANVLTFGAGSRLTVL.

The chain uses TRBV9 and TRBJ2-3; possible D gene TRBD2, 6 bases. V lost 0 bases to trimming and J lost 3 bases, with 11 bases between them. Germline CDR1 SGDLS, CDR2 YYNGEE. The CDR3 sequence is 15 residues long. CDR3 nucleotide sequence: TGTGCCAGCAGCGTAGGGACTATACAAACAGATACGCAGTATTTT. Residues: CASSVGTIQTDTQYF.

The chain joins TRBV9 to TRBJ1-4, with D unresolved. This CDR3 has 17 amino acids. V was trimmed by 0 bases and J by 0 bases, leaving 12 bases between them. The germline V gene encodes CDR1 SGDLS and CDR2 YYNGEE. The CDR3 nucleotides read TGTGCCAGCAGCGTAGGCTTCGGTGGAGCAACTAATGAAAAACTGTTTTTT. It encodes CASSVGFGGATNEKLFF.

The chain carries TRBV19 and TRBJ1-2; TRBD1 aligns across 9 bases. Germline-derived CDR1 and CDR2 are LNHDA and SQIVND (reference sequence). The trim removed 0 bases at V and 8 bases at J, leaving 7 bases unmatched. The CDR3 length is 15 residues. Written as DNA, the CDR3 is TGTGCCAGTAGTATAGATCTGGGACAGGGTGAAGGCTACACCTTC. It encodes CASSIDLGQGEGYTF. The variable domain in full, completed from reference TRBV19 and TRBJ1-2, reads DGGITQSPKYLFRKEGQNVTLSCEQNLNHDAMYWYRQDPGQGLRLIYYSQIVNDFQKGDIAEGYSVSREKKESFPLTVTSAQKNPTAFYLCASSIDLGQGEGYTFGSGTRLTVV.

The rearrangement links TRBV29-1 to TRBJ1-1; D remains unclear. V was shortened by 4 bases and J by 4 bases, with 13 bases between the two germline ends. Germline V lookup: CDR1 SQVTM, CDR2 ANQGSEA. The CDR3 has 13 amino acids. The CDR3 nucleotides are TGCAGCGTTGGGCGGGGAAGTGGCACTGAAGCTTTCTTT. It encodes CSVGRGSGTEAFF.

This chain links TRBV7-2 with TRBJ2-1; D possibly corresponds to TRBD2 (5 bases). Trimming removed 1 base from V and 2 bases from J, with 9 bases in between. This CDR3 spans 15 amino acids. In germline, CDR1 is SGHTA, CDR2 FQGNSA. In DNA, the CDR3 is TGTGCCAGCAGCTTAGGAGGGCAGGCCTACAATGAGCAGTTCTTC. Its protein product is CASSLGGQAYNEQFF. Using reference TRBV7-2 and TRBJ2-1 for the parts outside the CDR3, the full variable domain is GAGVSQSPSNKVTEKGKDVELRCDPISGHTALYWYRQSLGQGLEFLIYFQGNSAPDKSGLPSDRFSAERTGGSVSTLTIQRTQQEDSAVYLCASSLGGQAYNEQFFGPGTRLTVL.

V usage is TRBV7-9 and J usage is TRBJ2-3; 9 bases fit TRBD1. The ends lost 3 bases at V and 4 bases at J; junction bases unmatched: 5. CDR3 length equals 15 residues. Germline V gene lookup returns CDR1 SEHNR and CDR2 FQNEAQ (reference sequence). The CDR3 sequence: CASSLGTGRPDTQYF. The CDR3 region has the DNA TGTGCCAGCAGCTTGGGGACAGGGAGACCAGATACGCAGTATTTT. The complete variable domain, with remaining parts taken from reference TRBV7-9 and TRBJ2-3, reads DTGVSQNPRHKITKRGQNVTFRCDPISEHNRLYWYRQTLGQGPEFLTYFQNEAQLEKSRLLSDRFSAERPKGSFSTLEIQRTEQGDSAMYLCASSLGTGRPDTQYFGPGTRLTVL.

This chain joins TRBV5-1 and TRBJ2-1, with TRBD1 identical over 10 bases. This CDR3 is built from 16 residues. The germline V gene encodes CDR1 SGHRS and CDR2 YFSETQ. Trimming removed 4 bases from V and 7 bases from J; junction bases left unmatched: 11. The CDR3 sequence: CASSRSGQGMANEQFF. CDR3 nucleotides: TGCGCCAGCAGCCGCTCGGGACAGGGGATGGCAAATGAGCAGTTCTTC. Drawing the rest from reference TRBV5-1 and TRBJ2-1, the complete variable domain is KAGVTQTPRYLIKTRGQQVTLSCSPISGHRSVSWYQQTPGQGLQFLFEYFSETQRNKGNFPGRFSGRQFSNSRSEMNVSTLELGDSALYLCASSRSGQGMANEQFFGPGTRLTVL.

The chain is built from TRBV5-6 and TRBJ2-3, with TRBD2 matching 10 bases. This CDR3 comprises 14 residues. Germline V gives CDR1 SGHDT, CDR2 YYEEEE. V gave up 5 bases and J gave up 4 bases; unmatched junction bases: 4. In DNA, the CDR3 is TGTGCCAGCAGGAAGCGGGGGGGCCCAGATACGCAGTATTTT. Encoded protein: CASRKRGGPDTQYF.

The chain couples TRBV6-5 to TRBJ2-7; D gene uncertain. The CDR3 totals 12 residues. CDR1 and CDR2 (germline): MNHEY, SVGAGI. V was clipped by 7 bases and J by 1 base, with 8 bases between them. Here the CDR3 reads CASTSSSYEQYF. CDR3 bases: TGTGCCAGCACATCCAGTTCCTACGAGCAGTACTTC.

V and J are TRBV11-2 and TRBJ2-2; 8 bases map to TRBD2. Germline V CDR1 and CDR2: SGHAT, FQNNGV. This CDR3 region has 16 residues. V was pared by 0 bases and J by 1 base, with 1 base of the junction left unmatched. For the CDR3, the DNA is TGTGCCAGCAGCTTAGAGGCGGGGGGGAACACCGGGGAGCTGTTTTTT. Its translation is CASSLEAGGNTGELFF.

CDR3 amino acids: CASSISGQGPYEQYF. In nucleotides, the CDR3 is TGTGCCAGTAGTATCTCCGGACAGGGGCCCTACGAGCAGTACTTC. J is TRBJ2-7 and V is TRBV19; 9 bases line up with TRBD1. Germline V gene sequence: CDR1 LNHDA, CDR2 SQIVND (reference sequence). The CDR3 is 15 residues long. The junction had 5 bases not matched to a gene; V was cut back by 3 bases and J by 2 bases.

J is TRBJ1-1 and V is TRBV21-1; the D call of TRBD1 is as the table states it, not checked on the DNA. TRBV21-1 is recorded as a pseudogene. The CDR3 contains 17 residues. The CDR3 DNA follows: TGTGCCAGCAGCAACAAAGGACAGGGTCGTTTAGGCACTGAAGCTTTCTTT. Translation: CASSNKGQGRLGTEAFF.

CDR3 sequence (DNA): TGTGCCAGCAGTTACTCCGAAGCCTTCGGGTCTTACGAGCAGTACTTC. This sequence encodes CASSYSEAFGSYEQYF. The chain couples TRBV6-5 to TRBJ2-7; the D is unclear. The CDR3 loop spans 16 amino acids. Trimming removed 0 bases at V and 4 bases at J, with 16 bases between. Germline CDR1 reads MNHEY; CDR2 reads SVGAGI.

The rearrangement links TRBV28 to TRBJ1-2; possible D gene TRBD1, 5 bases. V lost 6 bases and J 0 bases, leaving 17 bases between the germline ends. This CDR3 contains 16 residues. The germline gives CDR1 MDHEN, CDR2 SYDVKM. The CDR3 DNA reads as TGTGCCAGCAGAAGCGCCGGGACTCCAGCTAACTATGGCTACACCTTC. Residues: CASRSAGTPANYGYTF.

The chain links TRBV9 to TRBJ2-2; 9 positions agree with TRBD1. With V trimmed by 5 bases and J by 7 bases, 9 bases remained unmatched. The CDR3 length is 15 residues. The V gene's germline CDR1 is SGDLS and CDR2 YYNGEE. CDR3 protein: CASRPRDRANGELFF. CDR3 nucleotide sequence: TGTGCCAGCAGACCCCGGGACAGGGCTAACGGGGAGCTGTTTTTT.

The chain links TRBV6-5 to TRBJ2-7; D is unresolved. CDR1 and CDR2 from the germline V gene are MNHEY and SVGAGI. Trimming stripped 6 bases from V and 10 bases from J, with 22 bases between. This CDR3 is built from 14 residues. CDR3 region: CASSPAPSLGPQYF. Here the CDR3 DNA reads TGTGCCAGCAGCCCCGCCCCCAGCCTTGGGCCACAGTACTTC.